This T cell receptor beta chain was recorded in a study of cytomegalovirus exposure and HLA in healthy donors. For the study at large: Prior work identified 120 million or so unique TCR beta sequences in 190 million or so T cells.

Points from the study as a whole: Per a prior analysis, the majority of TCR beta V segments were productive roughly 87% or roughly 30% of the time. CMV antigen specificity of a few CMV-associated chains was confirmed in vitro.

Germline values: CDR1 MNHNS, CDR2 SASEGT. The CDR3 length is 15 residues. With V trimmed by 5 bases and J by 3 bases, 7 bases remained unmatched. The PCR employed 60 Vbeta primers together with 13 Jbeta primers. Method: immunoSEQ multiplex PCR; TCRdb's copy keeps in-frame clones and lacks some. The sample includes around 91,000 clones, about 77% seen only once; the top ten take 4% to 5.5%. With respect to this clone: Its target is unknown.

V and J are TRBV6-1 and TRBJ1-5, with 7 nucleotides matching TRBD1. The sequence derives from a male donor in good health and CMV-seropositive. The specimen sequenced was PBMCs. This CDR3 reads CASSPGQVNNQPQHF. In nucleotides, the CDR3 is TGTGCCAGCAGTCCCGGACAGGTAAACAATCAGCCCCAGCATTTT.